This T cell receptor (beta chain) was sequenced in a study of blood T cell repertoires in COVID-19. Per the original methods: It was from reference gene primer amplification that nucleated cell counts were estimated. Sequencing used immunoSEQ multiplex PCR; TCRdb keeps in-frame clones, though not all of them. The V and J calls and clone size are taken from that table; D and trimming were inferred from the DNA. Of around 460,000 clones in the sample, roughly 90% were seen once. Germline V CDR1 and CDR2: SGHRS, YFSETQ. Unmatched junction bases numbered 5, after V lost 0 bases and J lost 6 bases. The CDR3 extends over 16 amino acids. The Seattle patients joined while their infection was active and were tracked longitudinally afterward.

What was sequenced was peripheral blood. V and J are TRBV5-1 and TRBJ1-5; 11 bases align to TRBD1. This receptor was obtained from a man between 18 and 35 years old with COVID-19, enrolled during active disease. The CDR3 protein is CASSLDGQGAGQPQHF. The DNA for the CDR3 is TGCGCCAGCAGCTTGGATGGACAGGGGGCGGGTCAGCCCCAGCATTTT.